The clone carrying this T cell receptor beta chain has only a few counts. The antigen is unknown. This entry belongs to a study of identical twins. Study-wide findings and caveats: Modelling approaches yielded underestimates of out-of-frame TCR alpha sharing between monozygotic twins. The more abundant beta clonotypes in cord blood had fewer insertions, and memory repertoires did not show this.

V lost 0 bases, J lost 10 bases, and 8 bases stayed unmatched. This CDR3 is built from 15 residues. Germline-derived CDR1 and CDR2 are DFQATT and SNEGSKA (reference sequence). TCRdb re-called the 5' RACE reads through MiXCR, storing one row per CDR3 protein. The sample records 1.5 million to 2 million distinct CDR3 sequences, roughly 35% being singletons. The chain is built from TRBV20-1 and TRBJ1-4; 10 positions agree with TRBD1. Sequencing was performed on cord blood. The clonotype was recovered from a newborn girl in good health. The CDR3 loop is CSARDVGTGEGKLFF. In DNA, the CDR3 is TGCAGTGCTAGAGATGTCGGGACAGGGGAGGGAAAACTGTTTTTT.